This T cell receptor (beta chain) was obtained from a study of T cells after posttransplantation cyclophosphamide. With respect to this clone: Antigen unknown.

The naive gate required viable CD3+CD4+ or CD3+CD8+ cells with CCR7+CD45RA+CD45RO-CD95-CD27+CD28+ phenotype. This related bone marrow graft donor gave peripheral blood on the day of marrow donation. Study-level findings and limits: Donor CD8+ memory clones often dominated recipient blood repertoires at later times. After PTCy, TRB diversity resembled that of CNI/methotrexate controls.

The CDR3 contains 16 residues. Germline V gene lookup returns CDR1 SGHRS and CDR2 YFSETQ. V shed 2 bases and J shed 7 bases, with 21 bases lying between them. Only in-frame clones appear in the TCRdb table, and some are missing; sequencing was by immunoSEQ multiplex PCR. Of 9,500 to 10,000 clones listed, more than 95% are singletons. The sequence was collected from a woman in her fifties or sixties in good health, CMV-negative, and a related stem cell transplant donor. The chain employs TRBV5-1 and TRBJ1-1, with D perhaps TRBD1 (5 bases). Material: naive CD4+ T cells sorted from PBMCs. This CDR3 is CASSLGPSYRSHEAFF. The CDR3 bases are TGCGCCAGCAGCTTAGGTCCGTCTTACAGGAGTCATGAAGCTTTCTTT.